Described below is a single TCR beta chain sequence and its context. Antigen unknown. Measured with immunoSEQ multiplex PCR; TCRdb has only the in-frame clones, and not every one. The table lists tens of thousands of clones, approximately 82% of them singletons. V was clipped by 4 bases and J by 0 bases, with 14 bases between them. CDR1 SGDLS and CDR2 YYNGEE come from the germline V gene. This CDR3 contains 16 residues. The record originates from a study of lymphopenia after photon versus proton radiotherapy. The study's findings and limits: Under photons, naive T cells and diversity fell while effector/memory populations rose. After lymphocyte nadir, photon-treated repertoires showed oligoclonal expansion, especially CD8+ Temra. Authors raise, but do not show, better survival with proton therapy.

The TCR was taken from a man in his sixties with pancreatic cancer. This rearrangement joins TRBV9 to TRBJ1-3, with D unclear. Sequenced material: peripheral blood, taken from a patient treated with proton-based radiotherapy. CDR3 amino acids: CASSPSGWVSGNTIYF. The CDR3, as DNA: TGTGCCAGCAGCCCGTCTGGCTGGGTCTCTGGAAACACCATATATTTT.